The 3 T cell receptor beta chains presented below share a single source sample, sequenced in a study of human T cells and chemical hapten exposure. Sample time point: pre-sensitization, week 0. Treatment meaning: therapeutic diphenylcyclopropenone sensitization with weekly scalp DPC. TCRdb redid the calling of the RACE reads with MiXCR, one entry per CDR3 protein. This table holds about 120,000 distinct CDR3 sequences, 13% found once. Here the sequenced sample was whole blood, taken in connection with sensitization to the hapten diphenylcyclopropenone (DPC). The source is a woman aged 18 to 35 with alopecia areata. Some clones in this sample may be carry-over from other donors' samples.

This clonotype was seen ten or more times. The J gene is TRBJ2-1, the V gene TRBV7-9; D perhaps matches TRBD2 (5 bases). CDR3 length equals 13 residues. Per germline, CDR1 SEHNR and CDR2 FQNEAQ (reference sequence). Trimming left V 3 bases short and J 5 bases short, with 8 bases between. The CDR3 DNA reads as TGTGCCAGCAGCTTGAGGGATGACAATGAGCAGTTCTTC. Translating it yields CASSLRDDNEQFF.

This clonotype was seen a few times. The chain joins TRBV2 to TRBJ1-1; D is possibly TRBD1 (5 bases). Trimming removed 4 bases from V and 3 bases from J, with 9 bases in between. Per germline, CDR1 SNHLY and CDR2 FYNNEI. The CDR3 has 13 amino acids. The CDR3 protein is CASSGDSYTEAFF. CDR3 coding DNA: TGTGCCAGCAGTGGGGACTCCTACACTGAAGCTTTCTTT.

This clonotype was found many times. The CDR3 DNA reads as TGTGCCAGCAGCCCACTAGCGACGGCTTACAATGAGCAGTTCTTC. Translated: CASSPLATAYNEQFF. The chain is built from TRBV11-2 and TRBJ2-1; the match to TRBD2 covers 7 bases. V dropped 5 bases and J dropped 4; count of bases not matched to a gene: 8. The CDR3 runs to 15 residues. In germline, CDR1 is SGHAT, CDR2 FQNNGV. The full variable domain, with the rest looked up from reference TRBV11-2 and TRBJ2-1, is EAGVAQSPRYKIIEKRQSVAFWCNPISGHATLYWYQQILGQGPKLLIQFQNNGVVDDSQLPKDRFSAERLKGVDSTLKIQPAKLEDSAVYLCASSPLATAYNEQFFGPGTRLTVL.